This T cell receptor (beta chain) appears in the sequencing data of a study of monozygotic twins with inflammatory bowel disease. Findings and caveats of the study: IBD patients shared fewer clonotypes with other individuals than healthy twins, especially patients with disease activity signs. The results supported no single strong signal or clonotype associated with IBD.

For this clonotype: Its specificity is not known.

TCR libraries were prepared from approximately 4,000 ng total RNA each. Per-sample cDNA came from eight separate reactions. TCRdb reprocessed the 5' RACE reads, with one entry per CDR3 protein and no DNA. Recorded here are about 160,000 distinct CDR3 sequences; the top ten clones represent over 2.5%. This CDR3 has 16 amino acids. Germline assignment: CDR1 SGHNT and CDR2 YYREEE (reference sequence). The chain recombines TRBV5-4 with TRBJ2-2; without DNA, the TCRdb call of TRBD1 cannot be checked. What was sequenced was blood. This TCR was sampled from a human donor with ulcerative colitis or Crohn's disease, or a healthy co-twin of an affected twin (not recorded which). The chain's CDR3 is CASSFDGQGNTGELFF.